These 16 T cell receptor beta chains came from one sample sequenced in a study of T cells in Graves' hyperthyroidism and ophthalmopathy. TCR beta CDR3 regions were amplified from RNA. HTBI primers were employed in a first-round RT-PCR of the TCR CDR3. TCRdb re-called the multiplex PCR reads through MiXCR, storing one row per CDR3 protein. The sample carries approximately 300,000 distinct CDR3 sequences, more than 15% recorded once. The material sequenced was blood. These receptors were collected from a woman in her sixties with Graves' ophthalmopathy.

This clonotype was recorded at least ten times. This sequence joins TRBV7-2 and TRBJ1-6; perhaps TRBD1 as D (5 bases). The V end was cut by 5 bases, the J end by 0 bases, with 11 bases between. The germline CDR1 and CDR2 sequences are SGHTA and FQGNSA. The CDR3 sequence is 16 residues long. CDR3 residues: CASSGRQSSYNSPLHF. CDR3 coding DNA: TGTGCCAGCAGCGGCCGACAGAGCTCCTATAATTCACCCCTCCACTTT.

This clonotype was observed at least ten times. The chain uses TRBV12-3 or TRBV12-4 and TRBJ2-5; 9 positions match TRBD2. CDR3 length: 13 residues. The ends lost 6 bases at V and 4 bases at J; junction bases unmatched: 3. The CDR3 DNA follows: TGTGCCAGCAGGGGTAGCGGGGGAGAGACCCAGTACTTC. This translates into CASRGSGGETQYF.

The CDR3 loop reads CASAGPANQPQHF. Written as DNA, the CDR3 is TGTGCCAGCGCAGGCCCCGCCAATCAGCCCCAGCATTTT. The V gene is TRBV7-2, the J gene TRBJ1-5; D uncertain. CDR1 is SGHTA and CDR2 is FQGNSA in the germline V gene. This CDR3 has 13 residues. Deletions cut 8 bases from V and 3 bases from J, with 11 bases between.

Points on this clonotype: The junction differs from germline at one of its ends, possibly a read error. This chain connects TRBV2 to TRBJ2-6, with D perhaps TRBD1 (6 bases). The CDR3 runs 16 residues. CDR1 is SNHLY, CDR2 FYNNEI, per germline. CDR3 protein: CASAQGYLSGANVPTF. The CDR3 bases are TGTGCCAGCGCACAGGGCTACCTCTCTGGGGCCAACGTCCCGACTTTC.

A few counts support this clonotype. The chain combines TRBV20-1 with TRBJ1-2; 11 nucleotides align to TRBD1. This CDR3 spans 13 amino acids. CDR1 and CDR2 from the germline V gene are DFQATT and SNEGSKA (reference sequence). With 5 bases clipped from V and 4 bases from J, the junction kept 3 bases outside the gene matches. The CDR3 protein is CSASGTGGYGYTF. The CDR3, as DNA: TGCAGTGCTTCTGGGACAGGGGGCTATGGCTACACCTTC.

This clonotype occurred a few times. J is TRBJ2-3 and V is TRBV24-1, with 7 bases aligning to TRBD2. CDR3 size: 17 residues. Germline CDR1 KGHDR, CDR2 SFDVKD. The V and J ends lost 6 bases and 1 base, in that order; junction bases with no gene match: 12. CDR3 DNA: TGTGCCACCAGTTCCTCGCGGGAGTACCTTCGCACAGATACGCAGTATTTT. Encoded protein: CATSSSREYLRTDTQYF.

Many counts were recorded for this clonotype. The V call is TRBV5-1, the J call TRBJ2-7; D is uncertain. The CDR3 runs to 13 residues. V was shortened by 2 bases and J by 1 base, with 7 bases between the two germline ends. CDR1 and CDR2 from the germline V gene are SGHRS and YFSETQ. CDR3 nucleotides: TGCGCCAGCAGCTTCCCAGCATCCTACGAGCAGTACTTC. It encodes CASSFPASYEQYF.

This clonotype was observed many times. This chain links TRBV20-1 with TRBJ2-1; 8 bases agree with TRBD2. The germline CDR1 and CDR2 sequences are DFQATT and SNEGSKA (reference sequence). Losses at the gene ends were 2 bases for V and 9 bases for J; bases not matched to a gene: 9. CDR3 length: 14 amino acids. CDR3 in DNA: TGCAGTGCTAGATTTGCGAGCGGGAGCGGTGAGCAGTTCTTC. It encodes CSARFASGSGEQFF.

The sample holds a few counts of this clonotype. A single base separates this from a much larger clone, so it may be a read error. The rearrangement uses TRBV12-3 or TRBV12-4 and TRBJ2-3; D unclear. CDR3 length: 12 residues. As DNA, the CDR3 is TGTGCCAGCGGTTTACCAGCAGATACGCAGTATTTT. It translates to CASGLPADTQYF.

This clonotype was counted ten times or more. For the CDR3, the DNA is TGTGCCAGCGAAGGACCGCTGACTAGCGGGAGTGGATACGAGCAGTACTTC. Its translation: CASEGPLTSGSGYEQYF. The chain links TRBV2 to TRBJ2-7, with 12 bases matching TRBD2. V trimming: 8 bases; J trimming: 4 bases; junction bases outside the gene matches: 15. The germline gives CDR1 SNHLY, CDR2 FYNNEI. The CDR3 sequence is 17 residues long. The variable domain in full, completed from reference TRBV2 and TRBJ2-7, reads EPEVTQTPSHQVTQMGQEVILRCVPISNHLYFYWYRQILGQKVEFLVSFYNNEISEKSEIFDDQFSVERPDGSNFTLKIRSTKLEDSAMYFCASEGPLTSGSGYEQYFGPGTRLTVT.

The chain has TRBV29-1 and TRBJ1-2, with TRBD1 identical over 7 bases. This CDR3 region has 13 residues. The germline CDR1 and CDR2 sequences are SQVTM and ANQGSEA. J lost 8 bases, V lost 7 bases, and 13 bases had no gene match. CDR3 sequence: CSDTWTGQMGYTF. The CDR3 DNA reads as TGCAGCGACACCTGGACAGGACAAATGGGCTACACCTTC.

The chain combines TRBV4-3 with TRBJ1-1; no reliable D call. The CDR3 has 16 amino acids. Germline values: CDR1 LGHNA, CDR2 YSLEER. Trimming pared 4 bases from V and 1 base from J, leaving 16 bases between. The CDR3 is CASSRLLRTENTEAFF. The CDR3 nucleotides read TGCGCCAGCAGCCGACTTTTAAGGACGGAGAACACTGAAGCTTTCTTT.

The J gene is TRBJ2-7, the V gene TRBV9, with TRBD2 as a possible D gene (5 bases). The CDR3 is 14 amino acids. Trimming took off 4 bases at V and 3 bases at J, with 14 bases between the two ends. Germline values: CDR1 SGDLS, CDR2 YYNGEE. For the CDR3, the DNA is TGTGCCAGCAGCCCCGGTATGGGAGACTACGAGCAGTACTTC. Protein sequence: CASSPGMGDYEQYF.

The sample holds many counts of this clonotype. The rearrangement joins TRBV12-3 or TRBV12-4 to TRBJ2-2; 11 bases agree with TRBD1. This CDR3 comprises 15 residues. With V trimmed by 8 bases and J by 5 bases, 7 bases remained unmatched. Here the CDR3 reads CASPGQGVSTGELFF. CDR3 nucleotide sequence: TGTGCCAGCCCGGGACAGGGGGTTTCGACCGGGGAGCTGTTTTTT.

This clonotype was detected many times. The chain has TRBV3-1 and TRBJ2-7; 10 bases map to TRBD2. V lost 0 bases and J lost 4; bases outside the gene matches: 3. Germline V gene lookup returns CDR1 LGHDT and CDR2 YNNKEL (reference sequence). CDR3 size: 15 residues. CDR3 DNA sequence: TGTGCCAGCAGCCAAGATACTAGCGGGGAGTACGAGCAGTACTTC. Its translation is CASSQDTSGEYEQYF.

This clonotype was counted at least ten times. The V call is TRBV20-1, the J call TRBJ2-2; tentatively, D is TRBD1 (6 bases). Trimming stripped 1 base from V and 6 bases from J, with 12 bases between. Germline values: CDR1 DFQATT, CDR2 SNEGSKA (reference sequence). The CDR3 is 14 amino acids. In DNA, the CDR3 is TGCAGTGCTAGAGGAGAACAGGGCGCCGGGGAGCTGTTTTTT. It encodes CSARGEQGAGELFF.